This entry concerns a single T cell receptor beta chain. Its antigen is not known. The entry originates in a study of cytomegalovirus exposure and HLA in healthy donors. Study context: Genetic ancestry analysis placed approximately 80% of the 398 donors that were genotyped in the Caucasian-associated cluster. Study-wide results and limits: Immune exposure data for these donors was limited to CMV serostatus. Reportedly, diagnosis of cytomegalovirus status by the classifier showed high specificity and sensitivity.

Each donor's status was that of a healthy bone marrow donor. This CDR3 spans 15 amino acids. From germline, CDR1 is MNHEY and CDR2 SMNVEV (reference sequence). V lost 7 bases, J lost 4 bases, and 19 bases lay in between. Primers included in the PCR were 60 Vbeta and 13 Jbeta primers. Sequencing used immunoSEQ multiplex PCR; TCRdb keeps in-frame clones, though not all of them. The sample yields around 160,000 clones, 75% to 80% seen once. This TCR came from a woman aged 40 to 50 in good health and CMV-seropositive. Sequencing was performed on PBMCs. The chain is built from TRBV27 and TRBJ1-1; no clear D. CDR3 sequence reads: CASTLKGGSSTEAFF. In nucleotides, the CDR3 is TGTGCCAGCACCCTCAAAGGAGGGTCGAGCACTGAAGCTTTCTTT.